This T cell receptor beta chain was profiled in a study of CD8 T cells in Susac syndrome. RNA amounts of about 0.5 to 1 ug underwent reverse transcription with random hexamers. The amplification used immunoSEQ multiplex PCR on TCR beta CDR3; it spanned 54 Vbeta and 13 Jbeta. TCRdb redid the calling of the immunoSEQ multiplex PCR reads with MiXCR, one entry per CDR3 protein. The repertoire holds 400,000 or so distinct CDR3 sequences, around 83% seen once, with around 0.12% in the top ten. Germline V gene lookup returns CDR1 SEHNR and CDR2 FQNEAQ (reference sequence). This CDR3 contains 15 residues. The ends were cut back, 5 bases at V and 2 bases at J, with 13 bases in the middle. The T cells that were sequenced for TCR beta were CD8+ and CD4+ cells from blood. The multiple sclerosis control cohort comprised treatment-naive individuals presenting with stable or active relapsing-remitting disease.

The gene calls are TRBV7-9 and TRBJ1-3; a weak D match, TRBD1 (5 bases). The sequenced sample consisted of CD8+ T cells from PBMCs. The origin of this receptor is a human donor with multiple sclerosis. CDR3 DNA: TGTGCCAGCAGCACCCTGACAGTTGCTGGAAACACCATATATTTT. Amino acids: CASSTLTVAGNTIYF. The full variable domain, its missing parts supplied by reference TRBV7-9 and TRBJ1-3, is DTGVSQNPRHKITKRGQNVTFRCDPISEHNRLYWYRQTLGQGPEFLTYFQNEAQLEKSRLLSDRFSAERPKGSFSTLEIQRTEQGDSAMYLCASSTLTVAGNTIYFGEGSWLTVV.